This entry is about one TCR beta chain. The antigen is not known. V was pared by 3 bases and J by 0 bases, with 3 bases of the junction left unmatched. Per germline, CDR1 MGHRA and CDR2 YSYEKL. The CDR3 has 16 amino acids. The data derive from a study of shared clonotypes between healthy human individuals. Study in general: The donors, two women and a few men, were aged 18 to 49.

This table comes from immunoSEQ multiplex PCR, and its TCRdb copy is limited to in-frame clones, with some not included. The table includes approximately 2.4 million clones, approximately 95% detected once. General study findings and limits: In a handful of donors, about 5% of naive CD4 clonotypes appeared in common. Clonotypes not shared had lower generation probabilities than those common to all four donors.

This receptor was identified in a man aged 18 to 30 in good health. The sequencing sample was made of naive CD4+ T cells sorted from blood. Subset given: CD45RA+ positively selected. The rearrangement links TRBV4-1 to TRBJ1-3; 9 bases match TRBD1. The CDR3 DNA is TGCGCCAGCAGCCACGAGACAGGGGGCTCTGGAAACACCATATATTTT. As protein: CASSHETGGSGNTIYF.